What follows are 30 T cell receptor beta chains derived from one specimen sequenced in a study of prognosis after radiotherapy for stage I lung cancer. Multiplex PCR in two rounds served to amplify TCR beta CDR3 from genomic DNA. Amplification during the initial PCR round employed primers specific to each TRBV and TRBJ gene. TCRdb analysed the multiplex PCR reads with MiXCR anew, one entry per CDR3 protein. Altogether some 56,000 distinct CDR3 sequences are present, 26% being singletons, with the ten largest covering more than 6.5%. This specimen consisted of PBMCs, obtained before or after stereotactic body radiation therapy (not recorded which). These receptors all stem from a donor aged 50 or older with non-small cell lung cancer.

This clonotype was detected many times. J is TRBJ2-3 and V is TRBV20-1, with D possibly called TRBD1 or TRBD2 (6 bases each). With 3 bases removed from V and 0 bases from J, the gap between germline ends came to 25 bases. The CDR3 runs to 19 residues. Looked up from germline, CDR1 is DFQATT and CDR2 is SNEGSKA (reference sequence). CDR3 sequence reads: CSARAPLGGGLTSTDTQYF. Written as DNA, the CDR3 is TGCAGTGCTAGGGCCCCTCTTGGTGGGGGGCTAACTAGCACAGATACGCAGTATTTT.

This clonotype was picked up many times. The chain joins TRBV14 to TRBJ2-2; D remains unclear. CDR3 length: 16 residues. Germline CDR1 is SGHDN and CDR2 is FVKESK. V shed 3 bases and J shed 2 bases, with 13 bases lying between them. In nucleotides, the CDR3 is TGTGCCAGCAGCCAGTATAGGGTTGGAAACACCGGGGAGCTGTTTTTT. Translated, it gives CASSQYRVGNTGELFF. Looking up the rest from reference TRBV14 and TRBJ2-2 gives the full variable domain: EAGVTQFPSHSVIEKGQTVTLRCDPISGHDNLYWYRRVMGKEIKFLLHFVKESKQDESGMPNNRFLAERTGGTYSTLKVQPAELEDSGVYFCASSQYRVGNTGELFFGEGSRLTVL.

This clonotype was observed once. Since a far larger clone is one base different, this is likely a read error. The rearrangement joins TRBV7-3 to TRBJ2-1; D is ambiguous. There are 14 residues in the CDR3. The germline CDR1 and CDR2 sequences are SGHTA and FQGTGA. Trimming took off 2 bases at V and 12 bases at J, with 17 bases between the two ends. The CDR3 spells CASSLFGEMPWQFF. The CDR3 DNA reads TGTGCCAGCAGCTTATTTGGTGAGATGCCCTGGCAGTTCTTC.

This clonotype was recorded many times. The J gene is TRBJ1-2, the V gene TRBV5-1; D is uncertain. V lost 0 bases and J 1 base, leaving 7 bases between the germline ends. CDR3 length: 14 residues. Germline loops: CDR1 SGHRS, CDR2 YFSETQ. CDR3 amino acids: CASSLDSLNYGYTF. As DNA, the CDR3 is TGCGCCAGCAGCTTGGACAGCCTTAACTATGGCTACACCTTC.

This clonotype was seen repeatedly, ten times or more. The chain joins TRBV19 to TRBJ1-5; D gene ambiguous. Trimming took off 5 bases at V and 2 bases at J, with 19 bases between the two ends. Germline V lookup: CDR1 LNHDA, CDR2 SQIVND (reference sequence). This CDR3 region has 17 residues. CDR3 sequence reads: CASSWVLAAGGNQPQHF. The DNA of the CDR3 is TGTGCCAGTAGTTGGGTATTAGCGGCTGGAGGCAATCAGCCCCAGCATTTT.

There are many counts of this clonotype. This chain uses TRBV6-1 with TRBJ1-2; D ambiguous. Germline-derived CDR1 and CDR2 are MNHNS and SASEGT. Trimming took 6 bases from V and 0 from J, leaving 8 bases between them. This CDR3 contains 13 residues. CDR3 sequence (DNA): TGTGCCAGCAGCCCCTACTCTAACTATGGCTACACCTTC. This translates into CASSPYSNYGYTF.

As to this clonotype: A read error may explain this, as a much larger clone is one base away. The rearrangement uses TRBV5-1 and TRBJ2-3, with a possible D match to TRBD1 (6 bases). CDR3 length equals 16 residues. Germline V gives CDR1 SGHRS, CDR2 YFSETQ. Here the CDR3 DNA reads TGCGCCAGCAGCGCATCGACAGGAGACTACACAGATACGCTGTATTTT. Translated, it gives CASSASTGDYTDTLYF.

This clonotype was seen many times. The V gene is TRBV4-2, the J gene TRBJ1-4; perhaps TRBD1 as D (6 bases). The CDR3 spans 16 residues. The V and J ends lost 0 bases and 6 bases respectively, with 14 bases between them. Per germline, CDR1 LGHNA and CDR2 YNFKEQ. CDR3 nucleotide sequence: TGTGCCAGCAGCCAAGATATCAGGGGAGGTGATGAAAAACTGTTTTTT. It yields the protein CASSQDIRGGDEKLFF.

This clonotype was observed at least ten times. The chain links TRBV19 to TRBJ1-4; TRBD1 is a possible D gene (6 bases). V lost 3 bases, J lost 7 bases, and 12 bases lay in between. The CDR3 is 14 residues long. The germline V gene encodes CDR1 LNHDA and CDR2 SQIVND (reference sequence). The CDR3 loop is CASSIRGTPEKLFF. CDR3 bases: TGTGCCAGTAGTATTAGGGGGACACCTGAAAAACTGTTTTTT. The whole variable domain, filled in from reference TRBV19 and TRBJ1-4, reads DGGITQSPKYLFRKEGQNVTLSCEQNLNHDAMYWYRQDPGQGLRLIYYSQIVNDFQKGDIAEGYSVSREKKESFPLTVTSAQKNPTAFYLCASSIRGTPEKLFFGSGTQLSVL.

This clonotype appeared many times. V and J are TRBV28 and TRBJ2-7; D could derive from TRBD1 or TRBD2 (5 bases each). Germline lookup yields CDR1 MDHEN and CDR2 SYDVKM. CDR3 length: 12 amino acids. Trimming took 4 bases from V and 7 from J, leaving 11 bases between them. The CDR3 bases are TGTGCCAGCAGTTCCGGGGCTGAGGAGCAGTACTTC. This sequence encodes CASSSGAEEQYF.

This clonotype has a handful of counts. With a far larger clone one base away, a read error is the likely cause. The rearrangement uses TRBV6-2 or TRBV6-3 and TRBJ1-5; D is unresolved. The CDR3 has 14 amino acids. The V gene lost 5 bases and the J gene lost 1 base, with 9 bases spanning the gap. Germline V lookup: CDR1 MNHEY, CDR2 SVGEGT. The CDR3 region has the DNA TGTGCCAGCAGTCCCAGCATAAGCAATCAGCCCCAGCATTTT. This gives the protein CASSPSISNQPQHF.

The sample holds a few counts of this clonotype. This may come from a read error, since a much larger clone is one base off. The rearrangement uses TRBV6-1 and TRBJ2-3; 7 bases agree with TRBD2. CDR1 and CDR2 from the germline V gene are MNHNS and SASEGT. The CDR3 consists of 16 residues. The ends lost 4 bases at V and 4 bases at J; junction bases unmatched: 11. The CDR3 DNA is TGTGCCAGCAGTGGGTGGGGAGGGGTCGGGGCAGATACGCAGTATTTT. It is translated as CASSGWGGVGADTQYF.

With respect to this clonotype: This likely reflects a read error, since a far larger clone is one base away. CDR3 loop: CASMDSPTGNTIYF. CDR3 bases: TGTGCCAGCATGGACAGTCCGACCGGGAACACCATATATTTT. The chain has TRBV6-8 and TRBJ1-3, with D possibly TRBD1 on 6 matching bases. Looked up from germline, CDR1 is MNHGY and CDR2 is SAAAGT. The CDR3 extends over 14 amino acids. V was pared by 7 bases and J by 7 bases, with 17 bases between.

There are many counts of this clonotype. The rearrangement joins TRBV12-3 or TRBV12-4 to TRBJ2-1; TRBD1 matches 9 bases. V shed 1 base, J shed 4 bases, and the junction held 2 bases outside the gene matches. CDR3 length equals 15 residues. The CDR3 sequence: CASSLDRGLYNEQFF. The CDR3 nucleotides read TGTGCCAGCAGTTTAGACAGGGGGCTTTACAATGAGCAGTTCTTC.

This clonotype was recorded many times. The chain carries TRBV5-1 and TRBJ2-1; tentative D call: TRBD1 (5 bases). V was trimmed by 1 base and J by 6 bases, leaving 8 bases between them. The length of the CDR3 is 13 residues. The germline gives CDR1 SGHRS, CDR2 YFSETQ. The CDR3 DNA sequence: TGCGCCAGCAGCTTGAGACAGTTCAATGAGCAGTTCTTC. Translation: CASSLRQFNEQFF.

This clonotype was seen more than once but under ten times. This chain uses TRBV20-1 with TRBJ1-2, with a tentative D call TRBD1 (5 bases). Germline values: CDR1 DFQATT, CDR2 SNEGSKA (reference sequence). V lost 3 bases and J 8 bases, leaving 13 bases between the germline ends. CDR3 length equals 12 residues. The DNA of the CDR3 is TGCAGTGCTAGGGGGGGGTCCCGGGGCTACACCTTC. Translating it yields CSARGGSRGYTF.

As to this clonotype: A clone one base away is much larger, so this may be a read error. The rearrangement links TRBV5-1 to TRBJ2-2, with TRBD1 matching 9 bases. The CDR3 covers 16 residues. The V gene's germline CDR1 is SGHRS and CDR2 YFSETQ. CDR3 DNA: TGCGCCAGCAGCGTTACAGGGGGCTCGAACACCGGGGAGATGTTTTTT. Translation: CASSVTGGSNTGEMFF.

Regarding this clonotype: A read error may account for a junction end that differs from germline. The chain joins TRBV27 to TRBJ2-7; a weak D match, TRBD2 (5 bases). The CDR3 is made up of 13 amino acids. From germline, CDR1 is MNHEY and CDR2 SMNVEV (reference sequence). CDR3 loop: CASILTRGYERYF. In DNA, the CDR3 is TGTGCCAGCATTTTAACTCGCGGGTACGAGCGGTACTTC.

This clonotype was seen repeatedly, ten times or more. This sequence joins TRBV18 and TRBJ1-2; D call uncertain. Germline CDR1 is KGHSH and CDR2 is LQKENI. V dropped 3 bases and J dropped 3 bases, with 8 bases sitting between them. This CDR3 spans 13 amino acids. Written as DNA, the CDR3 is TGTGCCAGCTCACCGGGGAGCGACTATGGCTACACCTTC. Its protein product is CASSPGSDYGYTF.

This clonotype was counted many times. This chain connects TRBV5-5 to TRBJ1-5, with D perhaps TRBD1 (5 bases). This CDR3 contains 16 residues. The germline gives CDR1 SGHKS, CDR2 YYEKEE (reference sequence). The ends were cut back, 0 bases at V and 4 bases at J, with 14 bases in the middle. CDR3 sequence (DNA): TGTGCCAGCAGCTTGGGGGGCAGTGGGTGGAATCAGCCCCAGCATTTT. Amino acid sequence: CASSLGGSGWNQPQHF.

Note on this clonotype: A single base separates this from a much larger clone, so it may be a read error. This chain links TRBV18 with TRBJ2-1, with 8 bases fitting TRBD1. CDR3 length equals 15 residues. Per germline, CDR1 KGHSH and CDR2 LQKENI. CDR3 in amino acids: CTSSLPGTGPNEQFF. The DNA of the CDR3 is TGTACCAGCTCACTACCCGGGACAGGCCCCAATGAGCAGTTCTTC.

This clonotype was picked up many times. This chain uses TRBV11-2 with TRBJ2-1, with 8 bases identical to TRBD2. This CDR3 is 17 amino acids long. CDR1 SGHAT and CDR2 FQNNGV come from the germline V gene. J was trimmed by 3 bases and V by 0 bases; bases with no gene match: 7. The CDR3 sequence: CASSLDLGSGGYNEQFF. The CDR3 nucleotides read TGTGCCAGCAGCTTAGATCTGGGGAGCGGGGGCTACAATGAGCAGTTCTTC.

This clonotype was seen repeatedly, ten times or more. CDR3 in amino acids: CASNSGAWGDRQETQYF. CDR3 nucleotide sequence: TGTGCCAGCAATTCTGGAGCTTGGGGGGACCGGCAAGAGACCCAGTACTTC. The gene calls are TRBV12-3 or TRBV12-4 and TRBJ2-5; tentatively, D is TRBD2 (6 bases). With 7 bases removed from V and 2 bases from J, the gap between germline ends came to 23 bases. The length of the CDR3 is 17 residues.

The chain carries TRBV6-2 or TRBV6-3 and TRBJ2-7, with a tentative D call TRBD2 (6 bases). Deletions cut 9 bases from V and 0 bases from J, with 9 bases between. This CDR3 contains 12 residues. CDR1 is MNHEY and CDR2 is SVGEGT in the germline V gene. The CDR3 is CAREGNSYEQYF. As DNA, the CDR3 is TGTGCCAGGGAGGGGAACTCCTACGAGCAGTACTTC.

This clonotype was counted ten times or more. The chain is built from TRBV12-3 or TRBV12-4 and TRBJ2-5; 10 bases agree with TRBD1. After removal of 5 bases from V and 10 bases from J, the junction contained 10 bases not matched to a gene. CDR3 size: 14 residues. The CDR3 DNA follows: TGTGCCAGCAGTCTATCGTCGGGACAGGGGAACCAGTACTTC. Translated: CASSLSSGQGNQYF.

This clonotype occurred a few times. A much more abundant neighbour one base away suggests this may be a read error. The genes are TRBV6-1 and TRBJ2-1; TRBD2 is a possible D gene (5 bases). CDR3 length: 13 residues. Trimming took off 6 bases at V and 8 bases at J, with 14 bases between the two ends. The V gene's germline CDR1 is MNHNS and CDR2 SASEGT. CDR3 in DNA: TGTGCCAGCAGGGTAAGGACTCAGGATGAGCAGTTCTTC. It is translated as CASRVRTQDEQFF.

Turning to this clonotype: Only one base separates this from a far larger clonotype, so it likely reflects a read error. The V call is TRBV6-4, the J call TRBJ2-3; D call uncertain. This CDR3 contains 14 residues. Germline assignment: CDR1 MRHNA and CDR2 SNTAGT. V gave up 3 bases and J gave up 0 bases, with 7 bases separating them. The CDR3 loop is CASSEVGSTDTQYF. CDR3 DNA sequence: TGTGCCAGCAGTGAAGTCGGCAGCACAGATACGCAGTATTTT.

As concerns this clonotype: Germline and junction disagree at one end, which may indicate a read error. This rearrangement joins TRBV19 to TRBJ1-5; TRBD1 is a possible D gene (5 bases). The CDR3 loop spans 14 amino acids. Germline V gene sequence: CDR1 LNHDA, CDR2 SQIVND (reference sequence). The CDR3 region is CASSRGRGGQPKHF. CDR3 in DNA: TGTGCCAGTAGTCGGGGCCGGGGGGGTCAGCCCAAGCATTTT. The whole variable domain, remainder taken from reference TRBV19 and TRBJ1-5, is DGGITQSPKYLFRKEGQNVTLSCEQNLNHDAMYWYRQDPGQGLRLIYYSQIVNDFQKGDIAEGYSVSREKKESFPLTVTSAQKNPTAFYLCASSRGRGGQPKHFGDGTRLSIL.

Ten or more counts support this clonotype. The CDR3 spells CASSRGEPSTDTQYF. CDR3 nucleotides: TGCGCCAGCAGCCGGGGGGAACCTAGCACAGATACGCAGTATTTT. This chain joins TRBV5-1 and TRBJ2-3, with TRBD2 identical over 7 bases. The CDR3 spans 15 residues. Germline loops: CDR1 SGHRS, CDR2 YFSETQ. With V trimmed by 4 bases and J by 0 bases, 5 bases remained unmatched.

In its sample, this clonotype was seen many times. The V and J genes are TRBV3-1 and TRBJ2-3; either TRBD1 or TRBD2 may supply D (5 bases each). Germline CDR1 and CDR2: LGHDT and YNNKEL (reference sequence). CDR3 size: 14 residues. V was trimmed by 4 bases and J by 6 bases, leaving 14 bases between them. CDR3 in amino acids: CASSRGAVRDTQYF. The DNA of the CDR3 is TGTGCCAGCAGCCGAGGGGCGGTCAGGGATACGCAGTATTTT.